These 23 T cell receptor beta chains came from one sample sequenced in a study of molecular identifiers for immune sequencing clone quantification. TCRdb re-called the PCR reads with MiXCR, one entry per CDR3 protein. The sample carries about 320,000 distinct CDR3 sequences, under 25% recorded once. The source material was naive CD8+ T cells from blood, with Jurkat cell RNA spiked in. Documented subset: FACS-sorted CD8+CD4-CCR7+CD45RA+ naive T cells. Every receptor here comes from a human donor in good health. Some libraries in this study had Jurkat cell RNA spiked in.

With regard to this clonotype: This sequence may be a read error, since a much larger clone differs from it by one base. CDR3 in amino acids: CASSSTRKDKGPVELFF. The CDR3 region has the DNA TGTGCCAGCAGCTCCACAAGAAAGGACAAGGGGCCCGTGGAGCTGTTTTTT. The chain couples TRBV7-9 to TRBJ2-2; D is possibly TRBD1 (5 bases). The CDR3 is 17 amino acids. The V end lost 4 bases, the J end lost 10 bases, and 25 bases lay between the germline ends. In germline, CDR1 is SEHNR, CDR2 FQNEAQ (reference sequence).

Written as DNA, the CDR3 is TGCGCCAGCAGTGTTACTAACAATGAGCAGTTCTTC. It codes for CASSVTNNEQFF. The J gene is TRBJ2-1, the V gene TRBV4-1; D gene ambiguous. Germline assignment: CDR1 MGHRA and CDR2 YSYEKL. This CDR3 spans 12 amino acids. The V end lost 6 bases, the J end lost 5 bases, and 8 bases lay between the germline ends.

V usage is TRBV7-2 and J usage is TRBJ2-2, with TRBD2 matching over 9 bases. Germline values: CDR1 SGHTA, CDR2 FQGNSA. The CDR3 is made up of 16 amino acids. Trimming removed 2 bases from V and 6 bases from J; junction bases left unmatched: 7. The CDR3 protein is CASSLSQRGAAGELFF. The DNA for the CDR3 is TGTGCCAGCAGCTTAAGTCAGCGGGGGGCCGCCGGGGAGCTGTTTTTT.

This clonotype turned up a few times. The V and J genes are TRBV11-2 and TRBJ2-1, with TRBD2 matching 8 bases. The J segment lost 7 bases and the V segment lost 1 base, leaving 12 bases of the junction unmatched. Germline V gene data show CDR1 as SGHAT and CDR2 as FQNNGV. The CDR3 is 17 residues long. CDR3 amino acids: CASSLGSSGATGNEQFF. In DNA form, the CDR3 reads TGTGCCAGCAGCTTAGGCAGTAGCGGGGCGACTGGTAATGAGCAGTTCTTC. Complete variable domain (other parts from reference TRBV11-2 and TRBJ2-1): EAGVAQSPRYKIIEKRQSVAFWCNPISGHATLYWYQQILGQGPKLLIQFQNNGVVDDSQLPKDRFSAERLKGVDSTLKIQPAKLEDSAVYLCASSLGSSGATGNEQFFGPGTRLTVL.

This clonotype was seen a few times. The chain combines TRBV7-3 with TRBJ2-3, with 12 bases matching TRBD2. The CDR3 consists of 14 residues. The germline CDR1 and CDR2 sequences are SGHTA and FQGTGA. V dropped 5 bases and J dropped 6; count of bases not matched to a gene: 3. The CDR3 DNA sequence: TGTGCCAGCAGCCCTAGCGGGGGGGTCGATACGCAGTATTTT. This gives the protein CASSPSGGVDTQYF.

This clonotype turned up a few times. The chain has TRBV6-5 and TRBJ2-7; D not resolved. This CDR3 is built from 12 residues. CDR1 and CDR2 (germline): MNHEY, SVGAGI. V gave up 6 bases and J gave up 6 bases, with 12 bases separating them. The CDR3 sequence: CASRSPWGEQYF. CDR3 sequence (DNA): TGTGCCAGCAGGTCTCCCTGGGGCGAGCAGTACTTC.

The chain links TRBV12-3 or TRBV12-4 to TRBJ2-7, with 8 bases aligning to TRBD1. The V segment lost 3 bases and the J segment 5 bases; nucleotides outside the gene matches: 6. CDR3 length: 14 amino acids. The DNA of the CDR3 is TGTGCCAGCAGTTTTTCGCAGGGGGCTGACGAGCAGTACTTC. It encodes CASSFSQGADEQYF.

This clonotype was seen ten or more times. The gene calls are TRBV6-5 and TRBJ2-7; 11 positions match TRBD1. This CDR3 contains 16 residues. J lost 7 bases, V lost 6 bases, and 14 bases had no gene match. The germline CDR1 and CDR2 sequences are MNHEY and SVGAGI. CDR3 region: CASRVGQGATRWEQYF. CDR3 nucleotide sequence: TGTGCCAGCAGGGTCGGACAGGGGGCAACCCGTTGGGAGCAGTACTTC.

The rearrangement uses TRBV9 and TRBJ2-1; D unclear. The CDR3 is 15 residues long. V lost 4 bases and J lost 1, with 12 bases in between. Germline CDR1 and CDR2: SGDLS and YYNGEE. The CDR3 bases are TGTGCCAGCAGCCTAGAGTGGCCTTCCTACAATGAGCAGTTCTTC. Its translation: CASSLEWPSYNEQFF.

This clonotype has only a few counts. The J gene is TRBJ1-2, the V gene TRBV28; D remains ambiguous. CDR3 length: 10 residues. V was shortened by 4 bases and J by 10 bases, with 7 bases between the two germline ends. Germline loops: CDR1 MDHEN, CDR2 SYDVKM. Here the CDR3 reads CASSSGFYTF. As DNA, the CDR3 is TGTGCCAGCAGTTCCGGATTCTACACCTTC.

The CDR3 DNA reads TGTGCCAGCAGTTCCGACAGGGAGGGGACCTACGAGCAGTACTTC. It is translated as CASSSDREGTYEQYF. This chain connects TRBV12-3 or TRBV12-4 to TRBJ2-7; TRBD1 or TRBD2 may be the D gene (7 bases each). The length of the CDR3 is 15 residues. Trimming left V 4 bases short and J 2 bases short, with 15 bases between.

This clonotype was seen at least ten times. A read error may account for a junction end that differs from germline. The rearrangement uses TRBV28 and TRBJ2-5, with no clear D. This CDR3 has 14 amino acids. Germline V CDR1 and CDR2: MDHEN, SYDVKM. The CDR3 DNA follows: TGCGCCAGCAGCTTACTTGCGGCCCAAGAGACCCAGTACTTC. It yields the protein CASSLLAAQETQYF.

This clonotype was recorded at least ten times. V is TRBV27 and J is TRBJ2-6; D is perhaps TRBD1 (6 bases). Germline-derived CDR1 and CDR2 are MNHEY and SMNVEV (reference sequence). The V end was cut by 5 bases, the J end by 0 bases, with 17 bases between. CDR3 length: 18 residues. The CDR3 DNA reads as TGTGCCAGCAGTGAGTTGACAAGGACAGCCTCTGGGGCCAACGTCCTGACTTTC. Translation gives CASSELTRTASGANVLTF.

This clonotype was picked up many times. This sequence joins TRBV30 and TRBJ2-5; TRBD2 might be the D (5 bases). CDR3 length: 13 amino acids. Between the trimmed V and J ends, which lost 5 bases and 3 bases, there was a span of 13 bases. CDR1 and CDR2 (germline): GTSNPN, SVGIG (reference sequence). CDR3 DNA: TGTGCCTGGTTCCCCGAGGAGGAAGAGACCCAGTACTTC. Its protein is CAWFPEEEETQYF.

As concerns this clonotype: A much more abundant neighbour one base away suggests this may be a read error. The chain employs TRBV9 and TRBJ2-5, with D maybe TRBD2 (7 bases). Per germline, CDR1 SGDLS and CDR2 YYNGEE. The CDR3 length is 15 residues. CDR3 protein: CAGSVVAGAVETQYF. CDR3 in DNA: TGTGCCGGCAGCGTAGTGGCGGGGGCCGTGGAGACCCAGTACTTC.

This clonotype was seen more than once but under ten times. This chain links TRBV7-2 with TRBJ2-3; D uncertain. The CDR3 is 15 residues long. Trimming stripped 4 bases from V and 2 bases from J, with 13 bases between. Germline V gene sequence: CDR1 SGHTA, CDR2 FQGNSA. CDR3 nucleotides: TGTGCCAGCAGCTCCGCGACTTATGCCACAGATACGCAGTATTTT. It translates to CASSSATYATDTQYF.

The chain joins TRBV12-2 to TRBJ2-5; the DNA was not compared with TRBD2, the D call given in the table. TRBV12-2 is a listed pseudogene. This CDR3 region has 17 residues. The CDR3 region is CASRPPRREGNQETQYF. The CDR3 nucleotides are TGTGCAAGTCGCCCCCCCCGGCGGGAGGGAAACCAAGAGACCCAGTACTTC.

This clonotype was counted many times. The chain links TRBV9 to TRBJ1-5, with D unresolved. The CDR3 runs 12 residues. Trimming took off 0 bases at V and 7 bases at J, with 5 bases between the two ends. Per germline, CDR1 SGDLS and CDR2 YYNGEE. The CDR3 reads CASSVGGQPQHF. The DNA for the CDR3 is TGTGCCAGCAGCGTAGGCGGGCAGCCCCAGCATTTT.

The chain links TRBV28 to TRBJ2-3; 8 bases agree with TRBD2. The V segment lost 3 bases and the J segment 0 bases; nucleotides outside the gene matches: 8. The V gene's germline CDR1 is MDHEN and CDR2 SYDVKM. The CDR3 is 17 amino acids. CDR3 bases: TGTGCCAGCAGTTTCCTGGGGGCTAGCGGGAGCACAGATACGCAGTATTTT. Its protein product is CASSFLGASGSTDTQYF.

This clonotype has only a few counts. The chain combines TRBV12-3 or TRBV12-4 with TRBJ2-2, with 12 bases fitting TRBD1. The CDR3 loop spans 19 amino acids. With 6 bases clipped from V and 1 base from J, the junction kept 12 bases outside the gene matches. CDR3 in DNA: TGTGCCAGCAGCTCAGAGGGGACAGGGGGCGCGAGGAACACCGGGGAGCTGTTTTTT. Its protein product is CASSSEGTGGARNTGELFF.

This clonotype was seen ten or more times. The chain carries TRBV6-5 and TRBJ2-5; D not certain. Germline V gene sequence: CDR1 MNHEY, CDR2 SVGAGI. The CDR3 length is 12 residues. The ends were cut back, 6 bases at V and 5 bases at J, with 10 bases in the middle. The DNA of the CDR3 is TGTGCCAGCAGCCTGACCCGCGAGACCCAGTACTTC. It translates to CASSLTRETQYF.

This clonotype turned up a few times. The rearrangement joins TRBV4-1 to TRBJ2-3, with D maybe TRBD2 (7 bases). From germline, CDR1 is MGHRA and CDR2 YSYEKL. The CDR3 runs 16 residues. Trimming cost V 3 bases and J 4 bases, with 17 bases left between them. The CDR3 is CASSHEGGSIADTQYF. The CDR3, as DNA: TGCGCCAGCAGCCACGAGGGGGGGAGTATCGCAGATACGCAGTATTTT.

This clonotype was observed a few times. As DNA, the CDR3 is TGTGCCAGTAGTCTTTTTTCCAGGACAGGGCGTCAGCCCCAGCATTTT. This encodes CASSLFSRTGRQPQHF. The rearrangement links TRBV19 to TRBJ1-5; 8 bases line up with TRBD1. The germline CDR1 and CDR2 sequences are LNHDA and SQIVND (reference sequence). The CDR3 runs to 16 residues. The junction had 12 bases not matched to a gene; V was cut back by 5 bases and J by 6 bases.